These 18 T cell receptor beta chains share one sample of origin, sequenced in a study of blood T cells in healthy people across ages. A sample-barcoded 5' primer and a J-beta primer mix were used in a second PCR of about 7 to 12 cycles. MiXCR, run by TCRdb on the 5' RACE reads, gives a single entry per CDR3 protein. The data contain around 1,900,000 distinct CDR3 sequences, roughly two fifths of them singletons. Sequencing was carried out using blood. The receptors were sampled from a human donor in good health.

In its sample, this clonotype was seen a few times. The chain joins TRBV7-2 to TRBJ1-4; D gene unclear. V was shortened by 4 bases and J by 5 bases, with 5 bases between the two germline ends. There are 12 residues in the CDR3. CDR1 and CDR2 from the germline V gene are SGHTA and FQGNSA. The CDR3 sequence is CASSSLNEKLFF. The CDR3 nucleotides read TGTGCCAGCAGCTCCTTGAATGAAAAACTGTTTTTT.

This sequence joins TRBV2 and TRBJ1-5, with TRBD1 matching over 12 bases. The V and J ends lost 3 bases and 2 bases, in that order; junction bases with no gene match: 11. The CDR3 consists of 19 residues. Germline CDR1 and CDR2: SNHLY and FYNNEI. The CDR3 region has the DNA TGTGCCAGCAGTGATACGGGACAGGGGGCAAGATGGGGCAATCAGCCCCAGCATTTT. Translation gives CASSDTGQGARWGNQPQHF.

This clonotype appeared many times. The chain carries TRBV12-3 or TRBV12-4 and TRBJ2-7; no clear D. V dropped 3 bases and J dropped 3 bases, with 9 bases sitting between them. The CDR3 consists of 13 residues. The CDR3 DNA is TGTGCCAGCAGTTTCCCTAGTAGCTACGAGCAGTACTTC. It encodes CASSFPSSYEQYF.

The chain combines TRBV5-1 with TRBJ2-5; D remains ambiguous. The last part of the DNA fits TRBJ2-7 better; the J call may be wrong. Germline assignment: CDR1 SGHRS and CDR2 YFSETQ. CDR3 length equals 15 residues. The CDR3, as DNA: TGCGCCAGCAGCCAATCGCCGTTCACAGATTACGAGCAGTACTTC. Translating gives CASSQSPFTDYEQYF.

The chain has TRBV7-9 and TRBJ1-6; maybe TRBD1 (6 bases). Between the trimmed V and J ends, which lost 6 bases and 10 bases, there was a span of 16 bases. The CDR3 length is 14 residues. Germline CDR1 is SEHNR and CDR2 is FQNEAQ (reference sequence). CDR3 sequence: CASRPGVEGSPLHF. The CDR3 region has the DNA TGTGCCAGCAGACCAGGGGTTGAAGGCTCACCCCTCCACTTT. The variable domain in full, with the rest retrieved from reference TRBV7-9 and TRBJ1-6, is DTGVSQNPRHKITKRGQNVTFRCDPISEHNRLYWYRQTLGQGPEFLTYFQNEAQLEKSRLLSDRFSAERPKGSFSTLEIQRTEQGDSAMYLCASRPGVEGSPLHFGNGTRLTVT.

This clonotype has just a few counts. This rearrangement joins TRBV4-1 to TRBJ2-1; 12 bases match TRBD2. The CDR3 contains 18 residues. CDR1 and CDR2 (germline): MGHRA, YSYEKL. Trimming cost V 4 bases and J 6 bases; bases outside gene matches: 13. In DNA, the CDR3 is TGCGCCAGCAGCCGAAGCCTAGCGGGGGGGCTCAGTCCCAATGAGCAGTTCTTC. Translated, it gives CASSRSLAGGLSPNEQFF.

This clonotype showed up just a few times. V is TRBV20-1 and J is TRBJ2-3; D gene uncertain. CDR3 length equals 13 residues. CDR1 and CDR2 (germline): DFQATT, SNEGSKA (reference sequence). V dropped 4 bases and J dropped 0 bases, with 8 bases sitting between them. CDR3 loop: CSATETSTDTQYF. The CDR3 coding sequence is TGCAGTGCTACTGAAACTAGCACAGATACGCAGTATTTT.

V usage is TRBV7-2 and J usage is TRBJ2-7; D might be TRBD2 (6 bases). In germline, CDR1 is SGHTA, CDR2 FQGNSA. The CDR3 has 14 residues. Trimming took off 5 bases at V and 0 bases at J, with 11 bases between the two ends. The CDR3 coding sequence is TGTGCCAGCAGCAAGTCCGGGGGCTCCTACGAGCAGTACTTC. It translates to CASSKSGGSYEQYF.

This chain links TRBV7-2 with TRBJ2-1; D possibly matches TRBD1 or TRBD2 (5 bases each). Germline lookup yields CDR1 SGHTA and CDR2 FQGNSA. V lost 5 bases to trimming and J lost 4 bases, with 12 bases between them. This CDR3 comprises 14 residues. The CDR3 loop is CASSNWDRYNEQFF. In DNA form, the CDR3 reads TGTGCCAGCAGCAATTGGGACCGATACAATGAGCAGTTCTTC.

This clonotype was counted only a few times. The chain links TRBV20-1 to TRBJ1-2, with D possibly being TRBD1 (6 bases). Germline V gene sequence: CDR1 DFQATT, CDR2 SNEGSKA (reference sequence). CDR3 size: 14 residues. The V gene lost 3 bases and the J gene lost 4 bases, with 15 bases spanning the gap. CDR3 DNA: TGCAGTGCTAGTATGGGGGCCGCGGGCTATGGCTACACCTTC. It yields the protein CSASMGAAGYGYTF.

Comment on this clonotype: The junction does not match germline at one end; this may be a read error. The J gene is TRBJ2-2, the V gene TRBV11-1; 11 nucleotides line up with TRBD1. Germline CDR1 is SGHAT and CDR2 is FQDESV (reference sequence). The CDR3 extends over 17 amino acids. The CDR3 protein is CASSLTRGQGARGERFF. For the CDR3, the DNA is TGTGCCAGCAGCTTAACCCGTGGACAGGGGGCGCGCGGGGAGCGGTTTTTT.

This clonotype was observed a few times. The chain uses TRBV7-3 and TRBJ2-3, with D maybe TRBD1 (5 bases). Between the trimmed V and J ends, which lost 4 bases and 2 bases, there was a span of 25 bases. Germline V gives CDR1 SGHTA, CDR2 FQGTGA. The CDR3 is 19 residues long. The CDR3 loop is CASSSQLLRASPFTDTQYF. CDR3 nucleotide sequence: TGTGCCAGCAGCTCACAATTACTCAGGGCGAGCCCCTTCACAGATACGCAGTATTTT.

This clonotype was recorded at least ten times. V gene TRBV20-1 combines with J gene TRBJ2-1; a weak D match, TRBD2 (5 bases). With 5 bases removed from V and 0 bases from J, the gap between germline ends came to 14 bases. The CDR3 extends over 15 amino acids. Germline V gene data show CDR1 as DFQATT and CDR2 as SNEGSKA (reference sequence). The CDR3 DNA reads TGCAGTGCTGGTCGGACTGAATACTCCTACAATGAGCAGTTCTTC. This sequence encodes CSAGRTEYSYNEQFF.

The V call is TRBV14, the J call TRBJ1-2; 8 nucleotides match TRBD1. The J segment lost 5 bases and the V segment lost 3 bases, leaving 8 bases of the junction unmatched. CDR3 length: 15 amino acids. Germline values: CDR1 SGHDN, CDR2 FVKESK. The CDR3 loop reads CASSHEDRVWYGYTF. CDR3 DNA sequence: TGTGCCAGCAGCCACGAGGACAGGGTGTGGTATGGCTACACCTTC.

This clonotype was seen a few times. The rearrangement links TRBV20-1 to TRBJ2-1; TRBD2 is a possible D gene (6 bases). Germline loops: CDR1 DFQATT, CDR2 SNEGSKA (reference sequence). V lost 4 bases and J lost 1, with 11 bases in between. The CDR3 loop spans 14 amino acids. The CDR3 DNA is TGCAGTGCTACTAGCGAATGGTCCTACAATGAGCAGTTCTTC. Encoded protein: CSATSEWSYNEQFF.

CDR3 amino acids: CAISGSYGETQYF. The CDR3 bases are TGTGCCATCAGTGGATCTTACGGGGAGACCCAGTACTTC. The chain employs TRBV10-3 and TRBJ2-5; unclear D gene. V was trimmed by 4 bases and J by 5 bases, leaving 11 bases between them. Per the germline V gene, CDR1 is ENHRY and CDR2 is SYGVKD. The CDR3 has 13 residues.

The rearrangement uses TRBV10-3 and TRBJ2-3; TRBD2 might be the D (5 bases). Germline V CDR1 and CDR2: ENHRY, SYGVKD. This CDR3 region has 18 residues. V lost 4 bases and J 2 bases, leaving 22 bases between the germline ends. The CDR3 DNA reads TGTGCCATCAGTGGCCTACTAGGTCCATCCCCTTCCACAGATACGCAGTATTTT. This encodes CAISGLLGPSPSTDTQYF.

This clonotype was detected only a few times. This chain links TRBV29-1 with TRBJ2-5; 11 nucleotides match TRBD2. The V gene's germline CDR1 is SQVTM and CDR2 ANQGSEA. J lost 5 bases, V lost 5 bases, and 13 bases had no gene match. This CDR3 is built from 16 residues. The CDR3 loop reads CSVLSGGVLGLETQYF. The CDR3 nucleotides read TGCAGCGTTCTTAGCGGGGGGGTATTAGGTTTGGAGACCCAGTACTTC.